This record concerns one T cell receptor (beta chain) sequence. The repertoire was sequenced with immunoSEQ multiplex PCR; TCRdb's copy has only in-frame clones and lacks some. The profile covers about 400,000 clones, with 80% to 90% appearing a single time and roughly 3.2% taken by the ten largest. These data are taken from a study of Ad26.COV2.S vaccination and SARS-CoV-2 variants. The treatment was: 15 to 20 received Ad26.COV2.S at low or high dose, single or two shots; roughly five received placebo; per-sample allocation not given. The study sampled participants on day 63 after the first vaccine or placebo injection. Based in Boston, the donor was an adult of 18-55 years. An Ad26 vector expressing Wuhan-strain SARS-CoV-2 spike served as the vaccine. The input for sequencing was peripheral blood, taken in a trial of Ad26.COV2.S vaccine versus placebo. This TCR derives from a person aged 18-65 years who received the Ad26.COV2.S COVID-19 vaccine or a placebo.

CDR3 in amino acids: CAWSVLQKRTEAFF. The CDR3 DNA follows: TGTGCCTGGAGTGTACTTCAGAAAAGGACTGAAGCTTTCTTT. This chain links TRBV30 with TRBJ1-1; D is ambiguous. CDR3 length: 14 residues. Germline values: CDR1 GTSNPN, CDR2 SVGIG (reference sequence). V shed 0 bases and J shed 5 bases, with 13 bases lying between them.